The 14 T cell receptor beta chains below come from one sample, sequenced in a study of regulatory T cells in long-lasting Graves disease. Building of the TCR beta libraries involved iRepertoire HTBI primers and Arm-PCR of CDR3 regions. Using its own MiXCR run on the multiplex PCR reads, TCRdb lists one record per CDR3 protein. Of about 400,000 distinct CDR3 sequences listed, 15% to 20% were seen once; the top ten hold around 20%. The sample's time point: newly diagnosed GD, antithyroid drugs for less than 3 months. The authors made the TCR library using RNA they extracted from PBMCs. A further study also used this sample, focusing on T cells in Graves' hyperthyroidism and ophthalmopathy.

The input for sequencing was peripheral blood mononuclear cells (PBMCs), taken at new diagnosis, from a patient treated with antithyroid drugs. The source of these receptors is a woman in her late teens or twenties with Graves disease.

This clonotype was seen ten or more times. The V gene is TRBV7-2, the J gene TRBJ2-7; D is possibly TRBD1 (6 bases). Germline assignment: CDR1 SGHTA and CDR2 FQGNSA. V lost 5 bases to trimming and J lost 2 bases, with 10 bases between them. There are 13 residues in the CDR3. CDR3 region: CASSKGQTYEQYF. CDR3 in DNA: TGTGCCAGCAGCAAAGGACAGACCTACGAGCAGTACTTC. The full variable domain, rest sourced from reference TRBV7-2 and TRBJ2-7, is GAGVSQSPSNKVTEKGKDVELRCDPISGHTALYWYRQSLGQGLEFLIYFQGNSAPDKSGLPSDRFSAERTGGSVSTLTIQRTQQEDSAVYLCASSKGQTYEQYFGPGTRLTVT.

This chain links TRBV9 with TRBJ2-5; 7 bases align to TRBD1. The CDR3 has 15 amino acids. The junction had 3 bases not matched to a gene; V was cut back by 0 bases and J by 1 base. Germline V CDR1 and CDR2: SGDLS, YYNGEE. CDR3 DNA: TGTGCCAGCAGCGTAGCAGGGACAGTCCAAGAGACCCAGTACTTC. It specifies CASSVAGTVQETQYF.

This clonotype was counted ten times or more. This chain uses TRBV30 with TRBJ2-2; D is ambiguous. Germline V gene sequence: CDR1 GTSNPN, CDR2 SVGIG (reference sequence). V was trimmed by 3 bases and J by 4 bases, leaving 24 bases between them. CDR3 size: 18 residues. CDR3 DNA sequence: TGTGCCTGGAGCCGAAACCGCCGTGAGAGGACCCTCACCGGGGAGCTGTTTTTT. Its protein is CAWSRNRRERTLTGELFF.

In its sample, this clonotype was seen many times. This chain connects TRBV18 to TRBJ1-5, with 9 bases that match TRBD1. CDR1 KGHSH and CDR2 LQKENI come from the germline V gene. The CDR3 is 16 amino acids. V shed 3 bases, J shed 3 bases, and the junction held 6 bases outside the gene matches. The CDR3, as DNA: TGTGCCAGCTCACCTCGGACAGGGGTCAACAATCAGCCCCAGCATTTT. Encoded protein: CASSPRTGVNNQPQHF.

Ten or more counts support this clonotype. This chain connects TRBV12-5 to TRBJ1-3; TRBD1 agrees at 7 bases. Per the germline V gene, CDR1 is LGHNT and CDR2 is FRNRAP. V gave up 5 bases and J gave up 3 bases; unmatched junction bases: 7. The length of the CDR3 is 15 residues. The CDR3 nucleotides are TGTGCTAGTGGTCATATGGGACAGTTTGGAAACACCATATATTTT. It codes for CASGHMGQFGNTIYF.

Ten or more counts support this clonotype. V is TRBV28 and J is TRBJ2-1; D remains unclear. CDR1 is MDHEN and CDR2 is SYDVKM in the germline V gene. Trimming shortened V by 0 bases and J by 10 bases, and 4 bases separated the two germline ends. The CDR3 covers 11 residues. CDR3 nucleotide sequence: TGTGCCAGCAGTTTATGGACAGAGCAGTTCTTC. This gives the protein CASSLWTEQFF.

The chain joins TRBV28 to TRBJ2-7; TRBD1 aligns across 9 bases. After removal of 2 bases from V and 3 bases from J, the junction contained 5 bases not matched to a gene. The germline V gene has CDR1 MDHEN and CDR2 SYDVKM. The CDR3 consists of 15 residues. In nucleotides, the CDR3 is TGTGCCAGCAGTTTACCGGGACAGGGCAACTACGAGCAGTACTTC. Translation gives CASSLPGQGNYEQYF.

The V call is TRBV13, the J call TRBJ2-7; 9 positions agree with TRBD2. The CDR3 runs 14 residues. The germline V gene encodes CDR1 PRHDT and CDR2 FYEKMQ (reference sequence). Trimming took 0 bases from V and 6 from J; bases not matched to a gene: 3. The CDR3 nucleotides are TGTGCCAGCAGCTTAGGAGGACTAGCGATCGAGCAGTACTTC. Its translation: CASSLGGLAIEQYF. Full variable domain (rest looked up from reference TRBV13 and TRBJ2-7): AAGVIQSPRHLIKEKRETATLKCYPIPRHDTVYWYQQGPGQDPQFLISFYEKMQSDKGSIPDRFSAQQFSDYHSELNMSSLELGDSALYFCASSLGGLAIEQYFGPGTRLTVT.

This chain links TRBV27 with TRBJ1-5; the D is unclear. Between the trimmed V and J ends, which lost 2 bases and 3 bases, there was a span of 8 bases. Germline-derived CDR1 and CDR2 are MNHEY and SMNVEV (reference sequence). The CDR3 spans 14 residues. The CDR3 DNA reads as TGTGCCAGCAGTTTAGCCGGGGACAATCAGCCCCAGCATTTT. Its translation: CASSLAGDNQPQHF.

CDR3 DNA: TGCGCCAGCAGCCAAGATCAAAGAGGGAATAATTCACCCCTCCACTTT. Protein product: CASSQDQRGNNSPLHF. V and J are TRBV4-1 and TRBJ1-6; unclear D gene. Trimming left V 0 bases short and J 5 bases short, with 11 bases between. The V gene's germline CDR1 is MGHRA and CDR2 YSYEKL. The CDR3 totals 16 residues.

This clonotype was seen many times. The genes are TRBV3-1 and TRBJ2-1; 9 bases align to TRBD2. The germline CDR1 and CDR2 sequences are LGHDT and YNNKEL (reference sequence). The CDR3 consists of 15 residues. Losses at the gene ends were 7 bases for V and 5 bases for J; bases not matched to a gene: 9. CDR3 region: CASTLGLASHNEQFF. CDR3 DNA: TGTGCCAGCACCCTGGGACTAGCCTCACACAATGAGCAGTTCTTC.

This clonotype was counted ten times or more. In DNA form, the CDR3 reads TGTGCCAGCACCGTGGACTTAGGGGCGGGTCAGCCCCAGCATTTT. It codes for CASTVDLGAGQPQHF. The V gene is TRBV5-5, the J gene TRBJ1-5, with D possibly TRBD1 on 5 matching bases. The CDR3 runs to 15 residues. V was pared by 6 bases and J by 6 bases, with 19 bases between. Germline lookup yields CDR1 SGHKS and CDR2 YYEKEE (reference sequence).

This clonotype was observed many times. The rearrangement uses TRBV5-1 and TRBJ2-7; no clear D. The CDR3 is made up of 14 amino acids. V lost 0 bases and J lost 3, with 10 bases in between. CDR1 SGHRS and CDR2 YFSETQ come from the germline V gene. In DNA, the CDR3 is TGCGCCAGCAGCTTGGAGGGCCTGTTCTACGAGCAGTACTTC. It translates to CASSLEGLFYEQYF.

The chain is built from TRBV6-2 or TRBV6-3 and TRBJ2-7; 8 nucleotides agree with TRBD2. This CDR3 is 14 amino acids long. Germline CDR1 MNHEY, CDR2 SVGEGT. The V segment lost 6 bases and the J segment 0 bases; nucleotides outside the gene matches: 4. The CDR3 loop reads CASSRGGTSYEQYF. The CDR3 DNA reads as TGTGCCAGCAGCCGGGGGGGGACCTCCTACGAGCAGTACTTC.